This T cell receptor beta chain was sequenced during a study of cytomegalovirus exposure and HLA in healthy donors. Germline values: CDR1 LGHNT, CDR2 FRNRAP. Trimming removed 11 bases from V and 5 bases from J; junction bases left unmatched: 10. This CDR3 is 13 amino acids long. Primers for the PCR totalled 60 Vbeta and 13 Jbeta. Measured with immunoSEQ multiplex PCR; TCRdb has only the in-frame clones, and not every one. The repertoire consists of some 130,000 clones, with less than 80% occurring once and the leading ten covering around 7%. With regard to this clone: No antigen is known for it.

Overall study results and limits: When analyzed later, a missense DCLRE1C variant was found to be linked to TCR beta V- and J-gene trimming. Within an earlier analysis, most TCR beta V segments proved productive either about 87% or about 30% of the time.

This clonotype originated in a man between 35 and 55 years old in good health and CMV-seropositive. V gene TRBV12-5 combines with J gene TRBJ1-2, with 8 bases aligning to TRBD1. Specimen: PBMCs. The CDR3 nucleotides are TGTGCTGAAGACAGGGGCATCCTATATGGCTACACCTTC. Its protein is CAEDRGILYGYTF.